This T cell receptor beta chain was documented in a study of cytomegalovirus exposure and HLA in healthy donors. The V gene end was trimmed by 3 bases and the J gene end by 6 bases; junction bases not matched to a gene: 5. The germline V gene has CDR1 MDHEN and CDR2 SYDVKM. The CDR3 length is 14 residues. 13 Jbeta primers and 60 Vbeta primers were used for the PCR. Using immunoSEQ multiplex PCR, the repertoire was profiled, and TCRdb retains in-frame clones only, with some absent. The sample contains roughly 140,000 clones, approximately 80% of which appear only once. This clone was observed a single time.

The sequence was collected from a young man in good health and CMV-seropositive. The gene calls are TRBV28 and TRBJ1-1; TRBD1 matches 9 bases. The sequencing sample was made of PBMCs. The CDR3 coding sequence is TGTGCCAGCAGTTTGGGACAGGGAGGTGCTGAAGCTTTCTTT. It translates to CASSLGQGGAEAFF.